Below are 3 T cell receptor beta chains sequenced from a single sample in a study of blood T cells in healthy people across ages. A second about 6 to 11 cycle PCR used barcoded and J-beta primers. TCRdb reprocessed the 5' RACE reads via MiXCR and lists one record per CDR3 protein. The data hold approximately 800,000 distinct CDR3 sequences, with roughly 40% observed a single time. Sequenced input: blood. These receptors all come from a man between 18 and 29 years old in good health.

This clonotype has at least ten counts. The chain joins TRBV9 to TRBJ2-3; D not resolved. The CDR3 has 15 residues. Germline CDR1 and CDR2: SGDLS and YYNGEE. V shed 4 bases and J shed 0 bases, with 12 bases lying between them. The CDR3 DNA reads as TGTGCCAGCAGCCCCCGCCCAGTTAGCACAGATACGCAGTATTTT. Its translation is CASSPRPVSTDTQYF.

This sequence joins TRBV28 and TRBJ2-2; TRBD1 aligns across 7 bases. V shed 3 bases and J 4 bases; nucleotides not matched to a gene: 2. This CDR3 is 14 amino acids long. The germline V gene encodes CDR1 MDHEN and CDR2 SYDVKM. Here the CDR3 reads CASSLDRSTGELFF. The DNA of the CDR3 is TGTGCCAGCAGTTTGGACAGGAGCACCGGGGAGCTGTTTTTT.

This clonotype showed up just a few times. The chain uses TRBV6-5 and TRBJ2-3; D is perhaps TRBD2 (5 bases). The germline V and J ends were trimmed by 2 bases and 6 bases, with 18 bases remaining between them. From germline, CDR1 is MNHEY and CDR2 SVGAGI. The CDR3 length is 16 residues. The CDR3 loop is CASSYAPGVTADTQYF. The CDR3 nucleotides are TGTGCCAGCAGTTACGCACCCGGGGTTACGGCGGATACGCAGTATTTT.